One T cell receptor beta chain is described in this entry. No antigen is known for it. CDR3 length: 15 amino acids. The V gene end was trimmed by 0 bases and the J gene end by 4 bases; junction bases not matched to a gene: 2. Germline V gene data show CDR1 as SGHTA and CDR2 as FQGNSA. The method was immunoSEQ multiplex PCR; TCRdb's version includes in-frame clones alone and lacks a portion of them. The repertoire has roughly 33,000 clones, about nine tenths of them found once; the top ten carry 4.2%. This record comes from a study of T cells in localized non-small cell lung cancer. General study points: Sequence data derive from only one tumor region, so heterogeneity remains possible. An association was observed between higher blood T cell density and longer overall survival. Adjacent uninvolved lung tissue had the highest T cell clonality, exceeding tumor. Turning up in adjacent lung were a median about 56 of the top 100 tumor clones.

This TCR derives from a woman aged 35-75 years with stage I lung adenocarcinoma. The material was peripheral blood, obtained before any cancer treatment. The chain joins TRBV7-2 to TRBJ2-3; 9 bases line up with TRBD2. The CDR3 nucleotides read TGTGCCAGCAGCTTAGCAGCGGGGGGCGCAGATACGCAGTATTTT. Translated: CASSLAAGGADTQYF. Supplemented by reference TRBV7-2 and TRBJ2-3, the full variable domain reads GAGVSQSPSNKVTEKGKDVELRCDPISGHTALYWYRQSLGQGLEFLIYFQGNSAPDKSGLPSDRFSAERTGGSVSTLTIQRTQQEDSAVYLCASSLAAGGADTQYFGPGTRLTVL.